These 13 T cell receptor beta chains were sequenced from one sample in a study of cytomegalovirus exposure and HLA in healthy donors. This PCR relied on a set of 60 Vbeta primers and 13 Jbeta primers. Produced via immunoSEQ multiplex PCR; TCRdb's table is partial and in-frame only. The table includes 120,000 to 150,000 clones, approximately 73% detected once. The specimen was PBMCs. The receptors here all came from a woman aged 18-30 years in good health and CMV-seronegative.

There are a few counts of this clone. This chain links TRBV7-9 with TRBJ2-5; 9 nucleotides align to TRBD2. V lost 3 bases and J lost 5; bases outside the gene matches: 13. The germline CDR1 and CDR2 sequences are SEHNR and FQNEAQ (reference sequence). The CDR3 length is 17 residues. The CDR3 DNA reads as TGTGCCAGCAGCTTTCTAGCGGGACGGGTAGTAAATGAGACCCAGTACTTC. It encodes CASSFLAGRVVNETQYF.

The V gene is TRBV5-1, the J gene TRBJ2-7, with 9 bases that match TRBD2. The V and J ends lost 0 bases and 4 bases, in that order; junction bases with no gene match: 5. Per the germline V gene, CDR1 is SGHRS and CDR2 is YFSETQ. This CDR3 comprises 15 residues. The CDR3 loop reads CASSLEARGGYEQYF. In nucleotides, the CDR3 is TGCGCCAGCAGCTTGGAAGCGCGGGGGGGTTACGAGCAGTACTTC.

The chain links TRBV7-3 to TRBJ2-6; D not resolved. The CDR3 spans 18 residues. Germline CDR1 and CDR2: SGHTA and FQGTGA. The V end lost 5 bases, the J end lost 0 bases, and 17 bases lay between the germline ends. The CDR3, as DNA: TGTGCCAGCAGCCCTCTTCCGACACCGGACTCTGGGGCCAACGTCCTGACTTTC. Translating it yields CASSPLPTPDSGANVLTF.

The V call is TRBV6-5, the J call TRBJ1-1; D not certain. Germline V CDR1 and CDR2: MNHEY, SVGAGI. This CDR3 spans 12 amino acids. V was shortened by 7 bases and J by 4 bases, with 10 bases between the two germline ends. Here the CDR3 DNA reads TGTGCCAGCATTAGGCGAGGCACTGAAGCTTTCTTT. The encoded protein is CASIRRGTEAFF.

Only one count was recorded for this clone. This chain joins TRBV2 and TRBJ2-2; D is possibly TRBD2 (5 bases). V lost 8 bases, J lost 2 bases, and 12 bases lay in between. The CDR3 is 14 residues long. CDR1 SNHLY and CDR2 FYNNEI come from the germline V gene. This CDR3 is CASLTGSNTGELFF. The CDR3 DNA follows: TGTGCCAGCCTAACGGGGTCTAACACCGGGGAGCTGTTTTTT.

This clone was observed once. The chain is built from TRBV5-1 and TRBJ2-3; 10 bases map to TRBD1. CDR1 is SGHRS, CDR2 YFSETQ, per germline. V gave up 4 bases and J gave up 0 bases; unmatched junction bases: 2. The CDR3 has 15 residues. In nucleotides, the CDR3 is TGCGCCAGCAGCCCGGGACAGGGGAGCACAGATACGCAGTATTTT. Amino acids: CASSPGQGSTDTQYF.

The V call is TRBV5-5, the J call TRBJ2-7; 7 bases map to TRBD1. The CDR3 runs to 13 residues. CDR1 SGHKS and CDR2 YYEKEE come from the germline V gene (reference sequence). Unmatched junction bases numbered 4, after V lost 5 bases and J lost 2 bases. In DNA, the CDR3 is TGTGCCAGCAGGGACGGACAGGCCTACGAGCAGTACTTC. This codes for CASRDGQAYEQYF.

This chain joins TRBV4-3 and TRBJ1-1; D might be TRBD1 (5 bases). V lost 7 bases, J lost 0 bases, and 18 bases lay in between. The CDR3 contains 16 residues. Germline CDR1 reads LGHNA; CDR2 reads YSLEER. DNA of the CDR3: TGCGCCAGCACGTCCTGGGGGGAAGGCATGAACACTGAAGCTTTCTTT. Its protein product is CASTSWGEGMNTEAFF.

CDR3 in amino acids: CASSLGSGVGGNSPLHF. The DNA of the CDR3 is TGTGCCAGCAGTTTAGGGTCCGGGGTAGGGGGTAATTCACCCCTCCACTTT. The chain joins TRBV27 to TRBJ1-6, with D possibly TRBD1 on 6 matching bases. The CDR3 spans 17 residues. Trimming took off 2 bases at V and 6 bases at J, with 17 bases between the two ends. Germline CDR1 is MNHEY and CDR2 is SMNVEV (reference sequence).

For this clone: A junction boundary mismatches the germline segment, possibly from a read error. V is TRBV9 and J is TRBJ2-6, with D possibly matching TRBD1 (6 bases). Germline V gene lookup returns CDR1 SGDLS and CDR2 YYNGEE. This CDR3 contains 16 residues. CDR3 amino acids: CASSEGTFPGANGLTF. CDR3 DNA: TGTGCCAGCAGCGAGGGGACATTCCCTGGGGCCAACGGCCTGACTTTC.

J is TRBJ2-5 and V is TRBV11-1; 7 bases agree with TRBD2. This CDR3 spans 15 amino acids. V dropped 4 bases and J dropped 2; count of bases not matched to a gene: 7. The germline V gene encodes CDR1 SGHAT and CDR2 FQDESV (reference sequence). CDR3 in amino acids: CASSSSGDIQETQYF. In DNA form, the CDR3 reads TGTGCCAGCAGCTCTAGCGGAGATATACAAGAGACCCAGTACTTC.

The chain has TRBV29-1 and TRBJ1-2; TRBD1 is a possible D gene (6 bases). Trimming shortened V by 7 bases and J by 5 bases, and 11 bases separated the two germline ends. This CDR3 spans 11 amino acids. Looked up from germline, CDR1 is SQVTM and CDR2 is ANQGSEA. For the CDR3, the DNA is TGCAGCGCAGGGGATAAGTATGGCTACACCTTC. It translates to CSAGDKYGYTF. The complete variable domain, with remaining parts taken from reference TRBV29-1 and TRBJ1-2, reads SAVISQKPSRDICQRGTSLTIQCQVDSQVTMMFWYRQQPGQSLTLIATANQGSEATYESGFVIDKFPISRPNLTFSTLTVSNMSPEDSSIYLCSAGDKYGYTFGSGTRLTVV.

The V and J genes are TRBV5-4 and TRBJ2-3, with TRBD1 matching 9 bases. CDR1 SGHNT and CDR2 YYREEE come from the germline V gene (reference sequence). The CDR3 is made up of 16 amino acids. V was clipped by 4 bases and J by 2 bases; unmatched bases: 8. CDR3 loop: CASSLRQGDFTDTQYF. The CDR3 nucleotides read TGTGCCAGCAGCCTCCGACAGGGGGATTTCACAGATACGCAGTATTTT. The full variable domain, in which reference TRBV5-4 and TRBJ2-3 provide the parts outside the CDR3, is ETGVTQSPTHLIKTRGQQVTLRCSSQSGHNTVSWYQQALGQGPQFIFQYYREEENGRGNFPPRFSGLQFPNYSSELNVNALELDDSALYLCASSLRQGDFTDTQYFGPGTRLTVL.